The rows below give T cell receptor beta chains drawn from one sample of a study of shared clonotypes between healthy human individuals. Clones were read by immunoSEQ multiplex PCR, and TCRdb kept only the in-frame ones, dropping some. The data show fewer than 700,000 clones, roughly 95% seen once. The sample was naive CD8+ T cells sorted from blood. The receptors originated from a woman in her 30s in good health. Both conserved end residues are part of each CDR3. The order of the fields is D gene, clone size, J gene, V gene, CDR3 length, CDR3 protein, CDR3 DNA. The D gene is left open where the match is weak. Clone size appears in some rows only: once, few, many, or a class for an expanded clone.

TRBD2,-,TRBJ2-1,TRBV28,17,CASSLLQREGSYNEQFF,TGTGCCAGCAGTTTATTGCAGCGGGAGGGATCCTACAATGAGCAGTTCTTC
-,-,TRBJ2-7,TRBV30,13,CAWSYRNLYEQYF,TGTGCCTGGAGTTACAGAAATCTTTACGAGCAGTACTTC
-,-,TRBJ2-7,TRBV11-2,13,CASSLAGIYEQYF,TGTGCCAGCAGCTTAGCCGGGATCTACGAGCAGTACTTC
-,-,TRBJ1-1,TRBV27,13,CASGLQLNTEAFF,TGTGCCAGCGGATTACAGTTGAACACTGAAGCTTTCTTT
-,-,TRBJ2-1,TRBV27,15,CASSWGPGGGNEQFF,TGTGCCAGCAGTTGGGGTCCCGGGGGTGGGAATGAGCAGTTCTTC
-,-,TRBJ2-7,TRBV15,16,CATSRVLPADSYEQYF,TGTGCCACCAGCAGAGTCCTTCCAGCGGACTCCTACGAGCAGTACTTC
-,-,TRBJ2-2,TRBV27,13,CASSIQGSGELFF,TGTGCCAGCAGTATACAGGGTTCCGGGGAGCTGTTTTTT
-,-,TRBJ1-1,TRBV15,17,CATSSPRYTMSDTEAFF,TGTGCCACCAGCTCTCCCAGGTACACCATGTCGGACACTGAAGCTTTCTTT
-,-,TRBJ1-1,TRBV5-1,17,CASSLEYPQGLNTEAFF,TGCGCCAGCAGCTTGGAGTACCCACAGGGATTGAACACTGAAGCTTTCTTT
TRBD1,-,TRBJ1-5,TRBV7-8,17,CASSLGNRGLSNQPQHF,TGTGCCAGCAGCTTGGGAAACAGGGGCTTGAGCAATCAGCCCCAGCATTTT
TRBD1,-,TRBJ2-3,TRBV4-2,16,CASSQDLGGFEDTQYF,TGTGCCAGCAGCCAAGATTTAGGGGGCTTTGAGGATACGCAGTATTTT
TRBD2,-,TRBJ2-3,TRBV11-1,16,CASRAGGGVRTDTQYF,TGTGCCAGCAGAGCGGGAGGTGGCGTGCGTACAGATACGCAGTATTTT
-,-,TRBJ1-2,TRBV27,13,CASSPFSGNGYTF,TGTGCCAGCAGCCCATTCTCGGGGAATGGCTACACCTTC
-,-,TRBJ2-3,TRBV7-9,12,CASSQGPDTQYF,TGTGCCAGCAGCCAGGGCCCAGATACGCAGTATTTT
-,-,TRBJ2-7,TRBV7-8,15,CASSPQAEVSYEQYF,TGTGCCAGCAGCCCCCAAGCAGAGGTATCCTACGAGCAGTACTTC
-,once,TRBJ2-1,TRBV5-1,15,CASRLGIGLDNEQFF,TGCGCCAGCAGGCTGGGGATCGGACTCGACAATGAGCAGTTCTTC
-,-,TRBJ1-5,TRBV7-2,15,CASTQTGGSSQPQHF,TGTGCCAGCACACAAACAGGTGGATCAAGTCAGCCCCAGCATTTT
-,-,TRBJ2-6,TRBV5-1,13,CASSPSGANVLTF,TGCGCCAGCAGTCCCTCTGGGGCCAACGTCCTGACTTTC
-,-,TRBJ1-6,TRBV28,16,CASSSPRQHYNSPLHF,TGTGCCAGCAGTTCCCCCCGACAGCACTATAATTCACCCCTCCACTTT
-,-,TRBJ2-5,TRBV4-1,13,CASSQGARETQYF,TGCGCCAGCAGCCAAGGGGCAAGAGAGACCCAGTACTTC
-,-,TRBJ2-7,TRBV5-8,15,CASSITVRHYYEQYF,TGTGCCAGCAGCATAACGGTTAGACATTACTACGAGCAGTACTTC
-,-,TRBJ2-1,TRBV7-8,11,CASSFGFEQFF,TGTGCCAGCAGCTTCGGATTTGAGCAGTTCTTC
-,-,TRBJ2-7,TRBV7-9,14,CAGSISGGAYEQYF,TGTGCCGGCAGCATTAGCGGAGGGGCCTACGAGCAGTACTTC
TRBD1,-,TRBJ1-1,TRBV5-4,16,CASSSPVGTGTTEAFF,TGTGCCAGCAGCTCGCCCGTGGGGACAGGGACCACTGAAGCTTTCTTT
-,-,TRBJ2-5,TRBV28,14,CAITRGVDGETQYF,TGTGCCATCACTCGCGGGGTGGATGGGGAGACCCAGTACTTC
-,-,TRBJ2-1,TRBV28,16,CASSYGAKGSYNEQFF,TGTGCCAGCAGTTACGGGGCCAAGGGCTCCTACAATGAGCAGTTCTTC
-,-,TRBJ2-7,TRBV27,13,CASKTYSSYEQYF,TGTGCCAGCAAGACTTATAGCTCCTACGAGCAGTACTTC
-,-,TRBJ1-1,TRBV2,15,CASSEWDLVNTEAFF,TGTGCCAGCAGTGAATGGGATCTGGTGAACACTGAAGCTTTCTTT
-,-,TRBJ2-6,TRBV18,20,CASSPKNKAGVRSGANVLTF,TGTGCCAGCTCACCAAAAAATAAGGCAGGGGTTCGCTCTGGGGCCAACGTCCTGACTTTC
-,-,TRBJ2-2,TRBV10-2,14,CASKRGGTAGELFF,TGCGCCAGCAAAAGAGGGGGAACTGCCGGGGAGCTGTTTTTT
-,-,TRBJ1-5,TRBV5-1,15,CASSLAEGPPQPQHF,TGCGCCAGCAGCTTGGCCGAGGGTCCTCCACAGCCCCAGCATTTT
TRBD1,once,TRBJ1-1,TRBV7-9,12,CASSPGGTEAFF,TGTGCCAGCAGCCCAGGGGGGACTGAAGCTTTCTTT
-,-,TRBJ2-2,TRBV10-1,15,CASSEVAENTGELFF,TGCGCCAGCAGTGAGGTAGCGGAGAACACCGGGGAGCTGTTTTTT
TRBD2,-,TRBJ2-7,TRBV6-5,15,CASSSGLAEVYEQYF,TGTGCCAGCAGTTCGGGACTAGCGGAGGTCTACGAGCAGTACTTC
TRBD2,once,TRBJ2-5,TRBV14,15,CASSQVAGYGETQYF,TGTGCCAGCAGCCAGGTAGCGGGATACGGGGAGACCCAGTACTTC
-,-,TRBJ2-7,TRBV28,14,CASSFSGTSYEQYF,TGTGCCAGCAGTTTTTCAGGGACCTCCTACGAGCAGTACTTC
-,-,TRBJ2-6,TRBV4-2,16,CASSQAVGYGANVLTF,TGTGCCAGCAGCCAAGCTGTGGGATATGGGGCCAACGTCCTGACTTTC
-,-,TRBJ1-6,TRBV27,13,CASSLGSGSPLHF,TGTGCCAGCAGTTTAGGTAGTGGTTCACCCCTCCACTTT
TRBD1,once,TRBJ1-1,TRBV9,15,CASSDGGTGYTEAFF,TGTGCCAGCAGCGACGGAGGGACAGGGTACACTGAAGCTTTCTTT
-,-,TRBJ2-1,TRBV5-4,13,CASSLGWVGEQFF,TGTGCCAGCAGCTTAGGATGGGTAGGGGAGCAGTTCTTC
TRBD2,-,TRBJ2-1,TRBV4-2,16,CASSQDWASGSGEQFF,TGTGCCAGCAGCCAAGATTGGGCTAGCGGGAGCGGTGAGCAGTTCTTC
-,-,TRBJ2-7,TRBV4-1,14,CASSQAARAYEQYF,TGCGCCAGCAGCCAAGCCGCCAGGGCCTACGAGCAGTACTTC
TRBD2,-,TRBJ2-3,TRBV28,17,CASSLSGGVSSTDTQYF,TGTGCCAGCAGCCTTAGCGGGGGAGTCTCTAGCACAGATACGCAGTATTTT
-,-,TRBJ1-1,TRBV19,15,CASSYAQGGNTEAFF,TGTGCCAGTAGTTACGCCCAGGGAGGGAACACTGAAGCTTTCTTT
-,-,TRBJ1-2,TRBV10-3,14,CAIMGGGPNYGYTF,TGTGCCATCATGGGTGGGGGTCCCAACTATGGCTACACCTTC
TRBD2,-,TRBJ2-1,TRBV7-6,15,CASSDRGLAGDEQFF,TGTGCCAGCAGCGATAGGGGACTAGCGGGGGATGAGCAGTTCTTC
TRBD2,-,TRBJ2-1,TRBV29-1,15,CSVTGGRSSYNEQFF,TGCAGCGTTACTGGCGGGAGGAGCTCCTACAATGAGCAGTTCTTC
-,-,TRBJ2-7,TRBV5-1,13,CASSLRPIYEQYF,TGCGCCAGCAGCTTGCGACCTATCTACGAGCAGTACTTC
-,-,TRBJ2-1,TRBV7-9,16,CASRPDSGVFYNEQFF,TGTGCCAGCAGACCCGATAGCGGAGTATTCTACAATGAGCAGTTCTTC
TRBD1,-,TRBJ1-5,TRBV6-5,14,CASSAGTANQPQHF,TGTGCCAGCAGCGCAGGGACAGCTAATCAGCCCCAGCATTTT
-,-,TRBJ2-7,TRBV19,13,CASRELGTYEQYF,TGTGCCAGTAGGGAACTAGGAACCTACGAGCAGTACTTC
TRBD1,-,TRBJ2-1,TRBV28,19,CASSLWVGATGVDRNEQFF,TGTGCCAGCAGTTTATGGGTCGGGGCGACAGGGGTGGACAGAAATGAGCAGTTCTTC
-,-,TRBJ2-7,TRBV30,13,CAWSLGLWNEQYF,TGTGCCTGGAGTCTCGGCCTCTGGAACGAGCAGTACTTC
-,-,TRBJ2-7,TRBV5-1,15,CASSLRGASLYEQYF,TGCGCCAGCAGCTTGAGGGGGGCGAGCCTGTACGAGCAGTACTTC
TRBD1,-,TRBJ2-7,TRBV11-2,15,CASSFRDRVSYEQYF,TGTGCCAGCAGCTTCCGGGACAGGGTTTCCTACGAGCAGTACTTC
TRBD1,-,TRBJ2-3,TRBV5-1,17,CASSLEGARAPTDTQYF,TGCGCCAGCAGCTTGGAGGGGGCTCGGGCACCCACAGATACGCAGTATTTT
-,-,TRBJ2-7,TRBV25-1,13,CASVGLTTYEQYF,TGTGCCAGTGTGGGCCTAACCACCTACGAGCAGTACTTC
TRBD2,-,TRBJ2-1,TRBV5-4,15,CASSFGLAGNNEQFF,TGTGCCAGCAGCTTTGGACTAGCGGGTAACAATGAGCAGTTCTTC